Shown below are 23 T cell receptor beta chains from a single sample sequenced in a study of blood T cell repertoires in COVID-19. Sequencing was performed with immunoSEQ multiplex PCR; in TCRdb, only in-frame clones are kept and a portion is missing. The sample has around 100,000 clones; about 89% are singletons. Material for sequencing was peripheral blood. The receptors originated from a man aged 35 to 55 with acute or convalescent COVID-19.

The chain has TRBV4-1 and TRBJ2-3; D may be TRBD2 (6 bases). Per the germline V gene, CDR1 is MGHRA and CDR2 is YSYEKL. The CDR3 is made up of 18 amino acids. With 2 bases removed from V and 1 base from J, the gap between germline ends came to 19 bases. CDR3 region: CASSQRGGRGPRTDTQYF. CDR3 DNA: TGCGCCAGCAGCCAAAGGGGAGGTAGGGGACCCCGCACAGATACGCAGTATTTT.

CDR3 in amino acids: CAWRPQGANEKLFF. DNA of the CDR3: TGTGCCTGGAGGCCACAGGGGGCTAATGAAAAACTGTTTTTT. The chain links TRBV30 to TRBJ1-4; 8 bases map to TRBD1. J gave up 3 bases and V 3 bases, and 3 bases lay outside the gene matches. The CDR3 length is 14 residues. The germline CDR1 and CDR2 sequences are GTSNPN and SVGIG (reference sequence).

The chain joins TRBV6-4 to TRBJ1-1; D ambiguous. Between the trimmed V and J ends, which lost 8 bases and 0 bases, there was a span of 7 bases. The CDR3 is made up of 12 amino acids. Germline V gives CDR1 MRHNA, CDR2 SNTAGT. The chain's CDR3 is CASRGLNTEAFF. The CDR3 bases are TGTGCCAGCCGGGGTTTGAACACTGAAGCTTTCTTT.

This clone turned up a few times. This chain connects TRBV6-5 to TRBJ2-7; 8 nucleotides match TRBD1. CDR3 length equals 14 residues. The ends lost 9 bases at V and 0 bases at J; junction bases unmatched: 7. The germline V gene has CDR1 MNHEY and CDR2 SVGAGI. CDR3 nucleotides: TGTGCCAGTGGGGGACAGGTTAGCTCCTACGAGCAGTACTTC. This translates into CASGGQVSSYEQYF.

V and J are TRBV11-3 and TRBJ2-7; D is possibly TRBD2 (6 bases). Germline CDR1 and CDR2: SGHNT and YENEEA. Trimming took off 4 bases at V and 3 bases at J, with 7 bases between the two ends. This CDR3 region has 12 residues. CDR3 DNA: TGTGCCAGCAGCTCCGGGGGCTACGAGCAGTACTTC. This encodes CASSSGGYEQYF.

The J gene is TRBJ2-5, the V gene TRBV6-2 or TRBV6-3, with 9 bases that match TRBD1. CDR3 length: 14 residues. Germline V gene sequence: CDR1 MNHEY, CDR2 SVGEGT. V trimming: 4 bases; J trimming: 5 bases; junction bases outside the gene matches: 5. CDR3 region: CASSWDRVSETQYF. In nucleotides, the CDR3 is TGTGCCAGCAGTTGGGACAGGGTTTCGGAGACCCAGTACTTC.

J is TRBJ2-5 and V is TRBV30, with D perhaps matching TRBD1 (6 bases). Trimming removed 1 base from V and 3 bases from J, with 9 bases in between. The CDR3 is 13 residues long. The V gene's germline CDR1 is GTSNPN and CDR2 SVGIG (reference sequence). The DNA of the CDR3 is TGTGCCTGGAGTGACTACAGGGAAGAGACCCAGTACTTC. This encodes CAWSDYREETQYF.

The chain is built from TRBV12-3 or TRBV12-4 and TRBJ1-2; D gene unclear. The CDR3 spans 12 residues. Trimming took 8 bases from V and 4 from J, leaving 11 bases between them. The CDR3 loop reads CASRGGGYGYTF. The CDR3 coding sequence is TGTGCCAGCCGGGGTGGAGGCTATGGCTACACCTTC.

V gene TRBV9 combines with J gene TRBJ1-5, with TRBD1 matching over 8 bases. Looked up from germline, CDR1 is SGDLS and CDR2 is YYNGEE. The CDR3 extends over 14 amino acids. V shed 4 bases, J shed 4 bases, and the junction held 4 bases outside the gene matches. In nucleotides, the CDR3 is TGTGCCAGCAGCCCACAGGGGGGGAATCAGCCCCAGCATTTT. This sequence encodes CASSPQGGNQPQHF. The variable domain in full, completed from reference TRBV9 and TRBJ1-5, reads DSGVTQTPKHLITATGQRVTLRCSPRSGDLSVYWYQQSLDQGLQFLIQYYNGEERAKGNILERFSAQQFPDLHSELNLSSLELGDSALYFCASSPQGGNQPQHFGDGTRLSIL.

The chain uses TRBV14 and TRBJ2-5; D gene ambiguous. The CDR3 runs to 16 residues. CDR1 and CDR2 (germline): SGHDN, FVKESK. The V end was cut by 1 base, the J end by 0 bases, with 12 bases between. CDR3 amino acids: CASSQAAGRYQETQYF. The CDR3 DNA reads TGTGCCAGCAGCCAAGCAGCCGGCAGGTACCAAGAGACCCAGTACTTC.

The genes are TRBV7-9 and TRBJ2-7, with 7 bases matching TRBD1. Germline V gives CDR1 SEHNR, CDR2 FQNEAQ (reference sequence). J gave up 5 bases and V 5 bases, and 12 bases lay outside the gene matches. This CDR3 has 15 residues. CDR3 loop: CASSRLGGITNEQYF. The CDR3 DNA reads TGTGCCAGCAGCCGATTAGGGGGCATAACGAACGAGCAGTACTTC.

This chain's CDR3 is CASSLTGNGANVLTF. The CDR3 nucleotides are TGTGCCAGCAGCTTGACAGGGAATGGGGCCAACGTCCTGACTTTC. V and J are TRBV5-8 and TRBJ2-6, with D tentatively TRBD1 (6 bases). Looked up from germline, CDR1 is SGHTS and CDR2 is YDEGEE. The V end lost 1 base, the J end lost 3 bases, and 8 bases lay between the germline ends. The CDR3 is 15 amino acids. Full variable domain (missing parts from reference TRBV5-8 and TRBJ2-6): EAGVTQSPTHLIKTRGQQATLRCSPISGHTSVYWYQQALGLGLQFLLWYDEGEERNRGNFPPRFSGRQFPNYSSELNVNALELEDSALYLCASSLTGNGANVLTFGAGSRLTVL.

The chain recombines TRBV30 with TRBJ2-7, with 11 bases matching TRBD2. The V and J ends lost 1 base and 3 bases, in that order; junction bases with no gene match: 8. This CDR3 has 16 amino acids. The germline CDR1 and CDR2 sequences are GTSNPN and SVGIG (reference sequence). The CDR3 DNA reads as TGTGCCTGGAGTGGCAGTCCTGGACTAGCGGGCTACGAGCAGTACTTC. Protein product: CAWSGSPGLAGYEQYF.

This clone was detected only once. The genes are TRBV5-6 and TRBJ2-2, with TRBD2 matching 12 bases. The V and J ends lost 1 base and 3 bases, in that order; junction bases with no gene match: 4. CDR1 SGHDT and CDR2 YYEEEE come from the germline V gene. This CDR3 has 17 amino acids. The CDR3 loop reads CASSLTSGRSDTGELFF. CDR3 nucleotides: TGTGCCAGCAGCTTGACTAGCGGGAGGTCGGACACCGGGGAGCTGTTTTTT.

This clone was observed once. J is TRBJ2-1 and V is TRBV10-3, with 9 bases aligning to TRBD1. V was clipped by 5 bases and J by 4 bases; unmatched bases: 9. This CDR3 region has 16 residues. CDR1 is ENHRY, CDR2 SYGVKD, per germline. CDR3: CAISSSGTGRYNEQFF. The DNA for the CDR3 is TGTGCCATCAGTTCCTCGGGGACAGGGAGATACAATGAGCAGTTCTTC.

In nucleotides, the CDR3 is TGTGCCAGCAGCAGGGACAGGGTCTATGGCTACACCTTC. This sequence encodes CASSRDRVYGYTF. J is TRBJ1-2 and V is TRBV3-1 (or the pseudogene TRBV3-2); 9 positions agree with TRBD1. Germline loops: CDR1 LGHDT, CDR2 YNNKEL (reference sequence). The J segment lost 4 bases and the V segment lost 5 bases, leaving 2 bases of the junction unmatched. The CDR3 extends over 13 amino acids.

This clone has more than one count but fewer than ten. This chain uses TRBV19 with TRBJ2-1; 11 nucleotides line up with TRBD1. The V and J ends lost 4 bases and 1 base, in that order; junction bases with no gene match: 3. The V gene's germline CDR1 is LNHDA and CDR2 SQIVND (reference sequence). The CDR3 extends over 16 amino acids. The CDR3 is CASSRTGGGSYNEQFF. The CDR3 DNA follows: TGTGCCAGTAGTAGGACAGGGGGCGGTTCCTACAATGAGCAGTTCTTC.

V is TRBV6-1 and J is TRBJ1-6; no clear D. V shed 1 base and J shed 4 bases, with 5 bases lying between them. Germline V CDR1 and CDR2: MNHNS, SASEGT. The CDR3 consists of 14 residues. CDR3: CASSEGVYNSPLHF. In DNA, the CDR3 is TGTGCCAGCAGTGAAGGCGTTTATAATTCACCCCTCCACTTT.

The rearrangement uses TRBV20-1 and TRBJ2-1; 14 bases agree with TRBD2. V shed 3 bases, J shed 8 bases, and the junction held 6 bases outside the gene matches. This CDR3 contains 15 residues. Per the germline V gene, CDR1 is DFQATT and CDR2 is SNEGSKA (reference sequence). CDR3 sequence: CSASTGLAGDDEQFF. CDR3 bases: TGCAGTGCTAGTACGGGACTAGCGGGAGATGATGAGCAGTTCTTC.

This chain uses TRBV5-1 with TRBJ1-6, with a possible D match to TRBD1 (6 bases). The germline V and J ends were trimmed by 0 bases and 5 bases, with 12 bases remaining between them. The CDR3 has 16 amino acids. Germline V gives CDR1 SGHRS, CDR2 YFSETQ. The CDR3, as DNA: TGCGCCAGCAGCTTGGGTTGGGACAACCATAATTCACCCCTCCACTTT. It yields the protein CASSLGWDNHNSPLHF.

The chain recombines TRBV21-1 with TRBJ2-1; TRBD1 is the table's D call and was not checked against the DNA. TRBV21-1 is reported as a pseudogene. The CDR3 runs to 16 residues. The CDR3 loop is CASSEDRGLREDEQFF. The CDR3 DNA follows: TGTGCCAGCAGCGAAGACAGGGGGCTACGCGAGGATGAGCAGTTCTTC.

The rearrangement links TRBV2 to TRBJ2-1, with 8 positions matching TRBD1. CDR3 length: 15 residues. The trim removed 6 bases at V and 4 bases at J, leaving 8 bases unmatched. The germline CDR1 and CDR2 sequences are SNHLY and FYNNEI. The CDR3 bases are TGTGCCAGCAGGGACAGGGATTCGTGGTACAATGAGCAGTTCTTC. It specifies CASRDRDSWYNEQFF.

The rearrangement links TRBV11-2 to TRBJ1-1; weak D call: TRBD1 (5 bases). This CDR3 is built from 15 residues. In germline, CDR1 is SGHAT, CDR2 FQNNGV. The ends were cut back, 5 bases at V and 0 bases at J, with 13 bases in the middle. This CDR3 is CASSQGALMNTEAFF. DNA for the CDR3: TGTGCCAGCAGCCAAGGGGCCTTAATGAACACTGAAGCTTTCTTT.